Following are 23 T cell receptor beta chains from one sample sequenced in a study of T cell clusters in autoimmune cytopenias. Multiplex touch-down PCR amplified TRB using TRB-A and TRB-B pools in one tube. For each CDR3 protein, TCRdb gives one entry from its re-call of the multiplex PCR reads, without DNA. Its table lists about 6,000 distinct CDR3 sequences. Tens of thousands of genome equivalents of blood DNA were amplified for TRB. Sequencing was carried out using peripheral blood. The receptors were sampled from a human donor with an autoimmune cytopenia or autoimmune hepatitis (not recorded which).

This clonotype is medium-sized by frequency. This CDR3 reads CAISTGTSLHF. The gene calls are TRBV10-3 and TRBJ1-6; TCRdb reports TRBD1, a call that lacks DNA to check it against. Germline V gene sequence: CDR1 ENHRY, CDR2 SYGVKD. The CDR3 has 11 residues.

The genes are TRBV30 and TRBJ1-1; TCRdb gives TRBD1 as the D gene, but with no DNA this cannot be confirmed. The length of the CDR3 is 13 residues. Germline CDR1 reads GTSNPN; CDR2 reads SVGIG (reference sequence). The CDR3: CACRRAGLTEAFF.

The genes are TRBV5-6 and TRBJ2-1; TCRdb names TRBD2, which stays unverified in the absence of DNA. Germline-derived CDR1 and CDR2 are SGHDT and YYEEEE. CDR3 length: 15 residues. The CDR3 sequence is CASSLAVGGMGEQFF.

The rearrangement joins TRBV6-5 to TRBJ1-1; with no DNA, the TCRdb D assignment of TRBD1 cannot be verified. The CDR3 covers 15 residues. Germline V CDR1 and CDR2: MNHEY, SVGAGI. CDR3 in amino acids: CASSPQTAMNTEAFF.

J is TRBJ2-7 and V is TRBV6-5; the D call from TCRdb, TRBD2, cannot be confirmed without DNA. Germline CDR1 and CDR2: MNHEY and SVGAGI. The CDR3 contains 14 residues. This CDR3 reads CASSYGFEEGEQYF.

This sequence joins TRBV12-3 or TRBV12-4 and TRBJ1-6; the D call of TRBD1 rests on TCRdb alone, since no DNA is present to check it. CDR3 size: 16 residues. This CDR3 reads CASSFSVYGGNSPLHF.

This chain uses TRBV11-3 with TRBJ2-3; the D call from TCRdb, TRBD2, cannot be confirmed without DNA. CDR1 SGHNT and CDR2 YENEEA come from the germline V gene. The CDR3 runs to 14 residues. CDR3 loop: CASSDTRGTDTQYF.

In terms of frequency, this clonotype is medium-sized. CDR3 sequence: CATSKPPKKTQYF. The V call is TRBV15, the J call TRBJ2-5; TCRdb designates TRBD2, a call that cannot be tested without DNA. Germline values: CDR1 LNHNV, CDR2 YYDKDF (reference sequence). This CDR3 comprises 13 residues.

This clonotype is labeled medium-sized based on frequency. The genes are TRBV6-5 and TRBJ2-7; the TRBD1 assignment by TCRdb is unverifiable without DNA. The CDR3 sequence is 14 residues long. Germline CDR1 reads MNHEY; CDR2 reads SVGAGI. The CDR3 is CASSYEGTANEQYF.

The chain couples TRBV12-3 or TRBV12-4 to TRBJ2-1; the TCRdb D gene call, TRBD1, has no DNA to confirm it. The CDR3 extends over 14 amino acids. This CDR3 reads CASTPGDLFDEQFF.

This rearrangement joins TRBV4-2 to TRBJ1-1. CDR3 size: 15 residues. CDR1 LGHNA and CDR2 YNFKEQ come from the germline V gene. CDR3 sequence reads: CASSQSVVEAFGAFF.

This chain joins TRBV11-3 and TRBJ1-3; the D gene TCRdb calls, TRBD1, cannot be checked with no DNA. The germline V gene has CDR1 SGHNT and CDR2 YENEEA. The length of the CDR3 is 15 residues. The CDR3 sequence is CASSLRTGGGNTIYF.

This clonotype is labeled medium-sized (0.01 to 0.1%) based on frequency. The chain uses TRBV15 and TRBJ2-7. The CDR3 is 14 residues long. Germline assignment: CDR1 LNHNV and CDR2 YYDKDF (reference sequence). CDR3 in amino acids: CATSRAGYGYEQYF.

According to its frequency, this clonotype is medium-sized. V and J are TRBV11-3 and TRBJ2-7. Germline loops: CDR1 SGHNT, CDR2 YENEEA. This CDR3 contains 12 residues. CDR3: CASSLLSREQYF.

This sequence joins TRBV19 and TRBJ1-1. The CDR3 has 14 amino acids. Per germline, CDR1 LNHDA and CDR2 SQIVND (reference sequence). The CDR3 region is CASRPEGWDTEAFF.

This clonotype is identified as medium-sized from frequency. The chain recombines TRBV12-3 or TRBV12-4 with TRBJ2-7. CDR3 length: 11 amino acids. The CDR3 loop reads CASSLNYEQYF.

Frequency places this clonotype as medium-sized. The genes are TRBV6-5 and TRBJ1-4. CDR3 length: 14 amino acids. Germline V CDR1 and CDR2: MNHEY, SVGAGI. CDR3 amino acids: CASSNRADGKELFF.

Frequency places this clonotype as medium-sized. The chain recombines TRBV15 with TRBJ2-6; the D gene TCRdb calls, TRBD1, cannot be checked with no DNA. Per the germline V gene, CDR1 is LNHNV and CDR2 is YYDKDF (reference sequence). CDR3 length equals 16 residues. The CDR3 here is CATSREGVDGANVLTF. The full variable domain, completed using reference TRBV15 and TRBJ2-6, is DAMVIQNPRYQVTQFGKPVTLSCSQTLNHNVMYWYQQKSSQAPKLLFHYYDKDFNNEADTPDNFQSRRPNTSFCFLDIRSPGLGDTAMYLCATSREGVDGANVLTFGAGSRLTVL.

This clonotype registers medium-sized by frequency. This chain connects TRBV19 to TRBJ2-7; the TRBD1 assignment by TCRdb is unverifiable without DNA. Germline assignment: CDR1 LNHDA and CDR2 SQIVND (reference sequence). CDR3 size: 14 residues. The CDR3 spells CASSPWDRADEQYF.

The CDR3 sequence: CASKRAEGGYTF. The V call is TRBV6-1, the J call TRBJ1-2. The CDR3 is 12 residues long. CDR1 MNHNS and CDR2 SASEGT come from the germline V gene.

This clonotype shows up as medium-sized by frequency. CDR3 region: CASSIGDGTNEKLFF. This chain links TRBV19 with TRBJ1-4. CDR3 length equals 15 residues. Germline CDR1 LNHDA, CDR2 SQIVND (reference sequence).

Judged by frequency, this clonotype is medium-sized. The rearrangement links TRBV6-5 to TRBJ1-1. This CDR3 is 15 amino acids long. CDR1 and CDR2 from the germline V gene are MNHEY and SVGAGI. CDR3 residues: CASSYSTAMNTEAFF.

V gene TRBV15 combines with J gene TRBJ2-3. Germline V gene sequence: CDR1 LNHNV, CDR2 YYDKDF (reference sequence). CDR3 size: 15 residues. CDR3 loop: CATSRDKGSVDTQYF.